This T cell receptor beta chain was found in a study of blood T cells in healthy people across ages. V lost 7 bases and J lost 6, with 18 bases in between. CDR3 size: 14 residues. Together with a sample-barcoded 5' primer, a J-beta primer mix was included in a second PCR lasting roughly 6 to 12 cycles. TCRdb re-called the 5' RACE reads through MiXCR, storing one row per CDR3 protein. Here the sample spans 1.5 million to 2 million distinct CDR3 sequences, almost 35% being singletons. This sequence was found in a woman aged 25-40 years in good health. The sequencing sample was made of blood. V and J are TRBV12-3 or TRBV12-4 and TRBJ1-1; D is possibly TRBD1 (6 bases). The CDR3 DNA reads TGTGCCAGCACCGAAGGGGGGGTGCGGGCTGAAGCTTTCTTT. Amino acids: CASTEGGVRAEAFF.